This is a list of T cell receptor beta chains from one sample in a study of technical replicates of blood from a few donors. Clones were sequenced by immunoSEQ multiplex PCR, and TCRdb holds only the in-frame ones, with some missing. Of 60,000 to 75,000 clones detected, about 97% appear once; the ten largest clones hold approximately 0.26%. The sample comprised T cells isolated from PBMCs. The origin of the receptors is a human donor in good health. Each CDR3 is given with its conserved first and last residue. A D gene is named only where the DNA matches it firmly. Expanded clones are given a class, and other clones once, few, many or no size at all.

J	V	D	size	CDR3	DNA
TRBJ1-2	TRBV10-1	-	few	CASSESSREGGYTF	TGCGCCAGCAGTGAGTCGAGCAGGGAAGGTGGCTACACCTTC
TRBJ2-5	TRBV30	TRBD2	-	CACISGTSKLAQETQYF	TGTGCCTGTATCTCCGGGACTAGTAAGTTGGCTCAAGAGACCCAGTACTTC
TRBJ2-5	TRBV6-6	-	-	CASSYGAGTQYF	TGTGCCAGCAGTTACGGGGCTGGGACCCAGTACTTC
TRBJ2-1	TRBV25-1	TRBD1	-	CASRGQGIYEQFF	TGTGCCAGCAGGGGACAGGGTATTTATGAGCAGTTCTTC
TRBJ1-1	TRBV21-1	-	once	CASRGGTEAFF	TGTGCCAGCAGAGGGGGCACTGAAGCTTTCTTT
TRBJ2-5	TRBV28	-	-	CASSFTGLWETQYF	TGTGCCAGCAGTTTTACAGGGTTATGGGAGACCCAGTACTTC
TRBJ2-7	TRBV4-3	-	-	CASSQDRRYEQYF	TGCGCCAGCAGCCAAGATCGCCGGTACGAGCAGTACTTC
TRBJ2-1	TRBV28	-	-	CASSSRDIYNEQFF	TGTGCCAGCAGTTCCCGGGACATTTACAATGAGCAGTTCTTC
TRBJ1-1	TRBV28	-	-	CASSLSGPNTEAFF	TGTGCCAGCAGTTTGTCAGGTCCGAACACTGAAGCTTTCTTT
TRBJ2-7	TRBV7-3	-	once	CASSLQGGSSYEQYF	TGTGCCAGCAGCCTACAGGGTGGGAGCTCCTACGAGCAGTACTTC
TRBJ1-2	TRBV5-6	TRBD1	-	CASSWDRGDGYTF	TGTGCCAGCAGCTGGGACAGAGGAGATGGCTACACCTTC
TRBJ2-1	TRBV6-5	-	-	CASSFGDEQFF	TGTGCCAGCAGTTTCGGGGATGAGCAGTTCTTC
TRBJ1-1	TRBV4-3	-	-	CASSPGTVPERAFF	TGCGCCAGCAGCCCCGGGACTGTCCCCGAACGGGCTTTCTTT
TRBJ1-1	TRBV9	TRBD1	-	CASSVALAGGATEAFF	TGTGCCAGCAGCGTAGCTTTGGCAGGGGGAGCGACTGAAGCTTTCTTT
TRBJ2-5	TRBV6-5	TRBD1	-	CASSLRTGGEETQYF	TGTGCCAGCAGTCTTCGGACAGGGGGAGAAGAGACCCAGTACTTC
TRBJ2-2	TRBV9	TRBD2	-	CASSGQAGGGELFF	TGTGCCAGCAGCGGCCAAGCGGGAGGCGGGGAGCTGTTTTTT
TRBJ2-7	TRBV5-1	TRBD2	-	CASSRTAGGPFDEQYF	TGCGCCAGCAGCCGGACTGCGGGGGGCCCCTTTGACGAGCAGTACTTC
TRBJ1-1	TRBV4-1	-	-	CASSQKTGNTEAFF	TGCGCCAGCAGCCAAAAGACAGGGAACACTGAAGCTTTCTTT
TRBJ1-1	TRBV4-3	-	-	CASSQEFWLNTEAFF	TGCGCCAGCAGCCAAGAGTTTTGGCTGAACACTGAAGCTTTCTTT
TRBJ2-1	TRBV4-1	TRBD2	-	CASSPAGLAGGRNEQFF	TGCGCCAGCAGCCCCGCCGGACTAGCGGGGGGGAGGAATGAGCAGTTCTTC
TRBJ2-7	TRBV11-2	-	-	CASSLAQGGGSYEQYF	TGTGCCAGCAGCTTAGCCCAGGGTGGTGGCTCCTACGAGCAGTACTTC
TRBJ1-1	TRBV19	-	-	CASSIGSANTEAFF	TGTGCCAGTAGTATCGGGTCAGCGAACACTGAAGCTTTCTTT
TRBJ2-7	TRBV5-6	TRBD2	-	CASSLELAGAGDYEQYF	TGTGCCAGCAGCTTGGAGCTAGCGGGAGCAGGGGACTACGAGCAGTACTTC
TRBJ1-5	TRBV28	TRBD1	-	CASSLSGTANQPQHF	TGTGCCAGCAGTTTAAGTGGGACAGCGAATCAGCCCCAGCATTTT
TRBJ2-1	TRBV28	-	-	CASTSAYNEQFF	TGTGCCAGCACGTCGGCCTACAATGAGCAGTTCTTC
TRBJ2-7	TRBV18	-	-	CASSLRGSDYEQYF	TGTGCCAGCTCACTTAGGGGAAGCGACTACGAGCAGTACTTC
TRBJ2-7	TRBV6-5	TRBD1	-	CASSQGQASAYEQYF	TGTGCCAGCAGCCAGGGACAGGCCTCCGCCTACGAGCAGTACTTC
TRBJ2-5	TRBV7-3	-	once	CASSLMGGNQETQYF	TGTGCCAGCAGCTTAATGGGCGGGAACCAAGAGACCCAGTACTTC
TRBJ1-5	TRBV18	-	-	CASSPQGSNQPQHF	TGTGCCAGCTCACCACAGGGGTCCAATCAGCCCCAGCATTTT
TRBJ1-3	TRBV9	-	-	CASSVGGGTGNTIYF	TGTGCCAGCAGCGTAGGGGGGGGTACTGGAAACACCATATATTTT
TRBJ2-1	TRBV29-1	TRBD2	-	CSVLSGRSSNEQFF	TGCAGCGTTCTTAGCGGGAGGAGTTCTAATGAGCAGTTCTTC
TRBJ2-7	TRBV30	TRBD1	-	CAWTKTGTSGEQYF	TGTGCCTGGACTAAGACAGGGACGAGTGGCGAGCAGTACTTC
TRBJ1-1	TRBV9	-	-	CASSVAHSNTEAFF	TGTGCCAGCAGCGTAGCCCACAGTAACACTGAAGCTTTCTTT
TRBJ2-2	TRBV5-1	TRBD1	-	CASSLGTGYTGELFF	TGCGCCAGCAGCTTGGGGACAGGGTACACCGGGGAGCTGTTTTTT
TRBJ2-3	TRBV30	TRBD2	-	CAWRASGRKTDTQYF	TGTGCCTGGCGAGCTAGCGGGAGGAAGACAGATACGCAGTATTTT
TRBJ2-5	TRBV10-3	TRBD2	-	CAISLGTKETQYF	TGTGCCATCAGCCTTGGGACTAAAGAGACCCAGTACTTC
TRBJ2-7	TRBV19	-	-	CASGARSSYEQYF	TGTGCCAGTGGGGCTAGGAGCTCCTACGAGCAGTACTTC
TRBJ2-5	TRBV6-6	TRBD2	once	CASSPLAGGETQYF	TGTGCCAGCAGCCCCCTAGCGGGAGGGGAGACCCAGTACTTC
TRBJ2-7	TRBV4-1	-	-	CASSPGREVDSEQYF	TGCGCCAGCAGCCCCGGCAGGGAAGTGGACAGCGAGCAGTACTTC
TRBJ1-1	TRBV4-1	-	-	CASSQEEGGTEAFF	TGCGCCAGCAGCCAAGAGGAGGGAGGAACTGAAGCTTTCTTT
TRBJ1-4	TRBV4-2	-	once	CASSQDRGRGNEKLFF	TGTGCCAGCAGCCAAGATCGCGGCAGGGGTAATGAAAAACTGTTTTTT
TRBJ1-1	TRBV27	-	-	CASSLRVGNTEAFF	TGTGCCAGCAGTTTACGGGTAGGGAACACTGAAGCTTTCTTT
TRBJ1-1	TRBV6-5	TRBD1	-	CASSYGTGSRTEAFF	TGTGCCAGCAGTTACGGGACAGGGAGCCGCACTGAAGCTTTCTTT
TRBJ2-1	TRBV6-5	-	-	CASSQIFSSYNEQFF	TGTGCCAGCAGTCAGATCTTCAGCTCCTACAATGAGCAGTTCTTC
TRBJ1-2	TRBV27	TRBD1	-	CASSFGETGGVYGYTF	TGTGCCAGCAGTTTTGGGGAAACAGGGGGCGTGTATGGCTACACCTTC